This entry lists 5 T cell receptor beta chains sequenced from one sample in a study of blood T cell repertoires in COVID-19. Clones were read by immunoSEQ multiplex PCR, and TCRdb kept only the in-frame ones, dropping some. The table records some 280,000 clones, 75% to 90% of them present only once. The sequenced material came from peripheral blood. All receptors derive from a woman in her thirties or forties who had recovered from COVID-19.

The chain recombines TRBV2 with TRBJ1-2; D call uncertain. The CDR3 loop spans 13 amino acids. The V end lost 10 bases, the J end lost 3 bases, and 15 bases lay between the germline ends. Germline V gene lookup returns CDR1 SNHLY and CDR2 FYNNEI. For the CDR3, the DNA is TGTGCCACAGGACTAAAGCTTGACTATGGCTACACCTTC. Its translation is CATGLKLDYGYTF.

The V gene is TRBV15, the J gene TRBJ2-5; tentative D call: TRBD2 (6 bases). Germline lookup yields CDR1 LNHNV and CDR2 YYDKDF (reference sequence). V shed 2 bases and J shed 5 bases, with 12 bases lying between them. This CDR3 has 14 amino acids. The CDR3 loop is CATSRRTGVETQYF. CDR3 nucleotides: TGTGCCACCAGCAGACGTACGGGAGTCGAGACCCAGTACTTC. Complete variable domain (other parts from reference TRBV15 and TRBJ2-5): DAMVIQNPRYQVTQFGKPVTLSCSQTLNHNVMYWYQQKSSQAPKLLFHYYDKDFNNEADTPDNFQSRRPNTSFCFLDIRSPGLGDTAMYLCATSRRTGVETQYFGPGTRLLVL.

The genes are TRBV11-3 and TRBJ2-7, with TRBD2 matching over 8 bases. Germline CDR1 reads SGHNT; CDR2 reads YENEEA. This CDR3 comprises 16 residues. The V gene end was trimmed by 1 base and the J gene end by 5 bases; junction bases not matched to a gene: 10. The CDR3 reads CASSLASGSWSNEQYF. CDR3 DNA: TGTGCCAGCAGCTTAGCAAGCGGGAGTTGGTCCAACGAGCAGTACTTC.

The chain has TRBV6-5 and TRBJ1-1; the D is unclear. The CDR3 is made up of 16 amino acids. From germline, CDR1 is MNHEY and CDR2 SVGAGI. Deletions cut 2 bases from V and 0 bases from J, with 13 bases between. CDR3 DNA: TGTGCCAGCAGTTACCCAAAAACAAATATGAACACTGAAGCTTTCTTT. Its translation: CASSYPKTNMNTEAFF.

This rearrangement joins TRBV10-1 to TRBJ2-7; D possibly corresponds to TRBD2 (6 bases). The V gene lost 0 bases and the J gene lost 2 bases, with 11 bases spanning the gap. The germline V gene has CDR1 WNHNN and CDR2 SYGVQD (reference sequence). This CDR3 spans 15 amino acids. The CDR3 coding sequence is TGCGCCAGCAGTGAGTCGACCGGGAGTGCCTACGAGCAGTACTTC. It translates to CASSESTGSAYEQYF.